The 27 T cell receptor beta chains below were found in one sample sequenced in a study of T cell responses to AZD1222 COVID-19 vaccine. TCRdb keeps only in-frame clones here, not all; method: immunoSEQ multiplex PCR. The sample records 150,000 to 200,000 clones, around 93% being singletons. The material was peripheral blood, obtained on day 0 of AZD1222 vaccination. These receptors were obtained from an adult in good health.

The chain couples TRBV11-2 to TRBJ1-1; 9 bases fit TRBD1. The CDR3 extends over 16 amino acids. The V gene end was trimmed by 4 bases and the J gene end by 4 bases; junction bases not matched to a gene: 10. CDR1 and CDR2 from the germline V gene are SGHAT and FQNNGV. CDR3 residues: CASSSWTGEYGTEAFF. The CDR3 coding sequence is TGTGCCAGCAGCTCTTGGACAGGGGAGTATGGCACTGAAGCTTTCTTT.

The chain links TRBV5-1 to TRBJ2-3, with 8 bases lining up with TRBD2. V trimming: 4 bases; J trimming: 7 bases; junction bases outside the gene matches: 8. CDR1 is SGHRS, CDR2 YFSETQ, per germline. This CDR3 has 14 amino acids. The CDR3 DNA reads as TGCGCCAGCAGCACTAATAGCGGGGCATATACGCAGTATTTT. This sequence encodes CASSTNSGAYTQYF.

This clone was picked up one time. This CDR3 reads CASSRSVPLTF. The CDR3 nucleotides read TGTGCCAGCAGTCGATCAGTCCCACTAACCTTC. V gene TRBV7-9 combines with J gene TRBJ1-2; D is ambiguous. Germline CDR1 is SEHNR and CDR2 is FQNEAQ (reference sequence). The V and J ends lost 6 bases and 14 bases respectively, with 16 bases between them. The CDR3 is made up of 11 amino acids.

The chain carries TRBV2 and TRBJ1-1; 9 nucleotides match TRBD1. Germline V gives CDR1 SNHLY, CDR2 FYNNEI. Unmatched junction bases numbered 3, after V lost 6 bases and J lost 1 base. This CDR3 has 14 residues. The CDR3 region is CASRRQGGNTEAFF. CDR3 nucleotide sequence: TGTGCCAGCAGGAGACAGGGGGGGAACACTGAAGCTTTCTTT.

This clone showed up just once. This chain connects TRBV18 to TRBJ1-2; D gene unclear. Deletions cut 2 bases from V and 3 bases from J, with 13 bases between. The CDR3 totals 15 residues. The germline V gene encodes CDR1 KGHSH and CDR2 LQKENI. The CDR3 region is CASSPITGSDYGYTF. The DNA of the CDR3 is TGTGCCAGCTCACCAATTACGGGTTCCGACTATGGCTACACCTTC. Filled out from reference TRBV18 and TRBJ1-2, the complete variable domain reads NAGVMQNPRHLVRRRGQEARLRCSPMKGHSHVYWYRQLPEEGLKFMVYLQKENIIDESGMPKERFSAEFPKEGPSILRIQQVVRGDSAAYFCASSPITGSDYGYTFGSGTRLTVV.

V and J are TRBV2 and TRBJ1-1; possibly TRBD1 for D (5 bases). V was clipped by 5 bases and J by 4 bases, with 8 bases between them. Germline V gene lookup returns CDR1 SNHLY and CDR2 FYNNEI. This CDR3 has 12 amino acids. CDR3 protein: CASSPDSTEAFF. The CDR3 DNA reads as TGTGCCAGCAGTCCAGACAGCACTGAAGCTTTCTTT.

This chain links TRBV28 with TRBJ1-3, with TRBD1 identical over 7 bases. The CDR3 contains 16 residues. V was clipped by 4 bases and J by 0 bases; unmatched bases: 6. CDR1 is MDHEN, CDR2 SYDVKM, per germline. The CDR3 protein is CASSWGQITSGNTIYF. The DNA of the CDR3 is TGTGCCAGCAGTTGGGGACAGATCACCTCTGGAAACACCATATATTTT.

The J gene is TRBJ2-1, the V gene TRBV12-3 or TRBV12-4; no definite D call. The CDR3 covers 13 residues. The V gene lost 7 bases and the J gene lost 5 bases, with 12 bases spanning the gap. The CDR3 DNA follows: TGTGCCAGCACTGCCGGGTACGACAATGAGCAGTTCTTC. Encoded protein: CASTAGYDNEQFF.

The sample holds one count of this clone. DNA of the CDR3: TGTGCCAGCAGTTCTAGCGGGGGGGCTGGCACAGATACGCAGTATTTT. Translating it yields CASSSSGGAGTDTQYF. The V gene is TRBV9, the J gene TRBJ2-3, with 12 bases fitting TRBD2. Trimming took 5 bases from V and 1 from J; bases not matched to a gene: 5. This CDR3 is built from 16 residues. The V gene's germline CDR1 is SGDLS and CDR2 YYNGEE.

The chain recombines TRBV18 with TRBJ2-1; D might be TRBD1 (6 bases). There are 18 residues in the CDR3. Per the germline V gene, CDR1 is KGHSH and CDR2 is LQKENI. V was trimmed by 0 bases and J by 0 bases, leaving 15 bases between them. The CDR3 is CASSPPAGTGSSYNEQFF. DNA of the CDR3: TGTGCCAGCTCACCACCGGCAGGAACAGGGAGCTCCTACAATGAGCAGTTCTTC.

V is TRBV6-1 and J is TRBJ2-2; the match to TRBD2 covers 12 bases. CDR1 MNHNS and CDR2 SASEGT come from the germline V gene. The CDR3 runs to 16 residues. V trimming: 1 base; J trimming: 5 bases; junction bases outside the gene matches: 2. CDR3 sequence: CASSEGLAGVTGELFF. Here the CDR3 DNA reads TGTGCCAGCAGTGAAGGACTAGCGGGGGTGACCGGGGAGCTGTTTTTT.

The CDR3 DNA sequence: TGTGCCAGTAGTAAAGACAGGGTGGGTCAGCCCCAGCATTTT. Its protein is CASSKDRVGQPQHF. This chain joins TRBV19 and TRBJ1-5; TRBD1 matches 7 bases. The CDR3 is made up of 14 amino acids. Trimming cost V 4 bases and J 6 bases; bases outside gene matches: 6. The germline V gene encodes CDR1 LNHDA and CDR2 SQIVND (reference sequence).

This chain links TRBV14 with TRBJ1-2; D call uncertain. The CDR3 consists of 15 residues. Per the germline V gene, CDR1 is SGHDN and CDR2 is FVKESK. Trimming left V 2 bases short and J 4 bases short, with 14 bases between. CDR3 residues: CASSQLDFEPYGYTF. The CDR3 nucleotides are TGTGCCAGCAGCCAACTTGATTTCGAACCCTATGGCTACACCTTC.

The chain joins TRBV7-2 to TRBJ2-7; the D is unclear. Between the trimmed V and J ends, which lost 1 base and 2 bases, there was a span of 9 bases. The CDR3 length is 14 residues. Germline CDR1 SGHTA, CDR2 FQGNSA. This CDR3 reads CASSLEAETYEQYF. In nucleotides, the CDR3 is TGTGCCAGCAGCTTAGAGGCGGAGACCTACGAGCAGTACTTC.

This rearrangement joins TRBV19 to TRBJ1-1; TRBD1 aligns across 9 bases. This CDR3 region has 18 residues. J lost 1 base, V lost 6 bases, and 15 bases had no gene match. Looked up from germline, CDR1 is LNHDA and CDR2 is SQIVND (reference sequence). CDR3 loop: CASRNPIGTGPSNTEAFF. CDR3 bases: TGTGCCAGTAGAAATCCGATCGGGACAGGGCCTTCGAACACTGAAGCTTTCTTT.

V usage is TRBV18 and J usage is TRBJ2-4, with 12 bases lining up with TRBD2. CDR1 and CDR2 from the germline V gene are KGHSH and LQKENI. V dropped 3 bases and J dropped 5; count of bases not matched to a gene: 2. CDR3 length equals 15 residues. The CDR3 protein is CASSPGLAGQNIQYF. For the CDR3, the DNA is TGTGCCAGCTCACCGGGACTAGCGGGTCAAAACATTCAGTACTTC.

The chain recombines TRBV28 with TRBJ2-6; TRBD2 is a possible D gene (6 bases). The germline V gene encodes CDR1 MDHEN and CDR2 SYDVKM. V gave up 6 bases and J gave up 0 bases, with 9 bases separating them. The CDR3 has 15 amino acids. The CDR3 is CASRAGSSGANVLTF. The CDR3 coding sequence is TGTGCCAGCAGGGCCGGGAGCTCTGGGGCCAACGTCCTGACTTTC.

The CDR3 region is CASSFSRSPPNEQFF. CDR3 bases: TGTGCCAGCAGTTTCTCGAGGTCCCCCCCGAATGAGCAGTTCTTC. The genes are TRBV7-9 and TRBJ2-1; D not resolved. Per germline, CDR1 SEHNR and CDR2 FQNEAQ (reference sequence). There are 15 residues in the CDR3. V was cut by 6 bases and J by 7 bases, with 19 bases left in between.

The chain recombines TRBV18 with TRBJ1-1; no firm D call. Germline V gives CDR1 KGHSH, CDR2 LQKENI. With 3 bases removed from V and 4 bases from J, the gap between germline ends came to 12 bases. The CDR3 loop spans 14 amino acids. Here the CDR3 DNA reads TGTGCCAGCTCACCTGCGCTCACGGGCACTGAAGCTTTCTTT. It encodes CASSPALTGTEAFF.

The rearrangement uses TRBV2 and TRBJ2-7, with D possibly being TRBD1 (5 bases). The CDR3 covers 15 residues. The germline V and J ends were trimmed by 7 bases and 0 bases, with 16 bases remaining between them. Germline CDR1 and CDR2: SNHLY and FYNNEI. The CDR3 reads CASKVNRQPSYEQYF. CDR3 in DNA: TGTGCCAGCAAGGTTAACAGACAGCCCTCCTACGAGCAGTACTTC.

The chain has TRBV6-5 and TRBJ2-7; 8 nucleotides line up with TRBD1. The germline V gene has CDR1 MNHEY and CDR2 SVGAGI. The CDR3 totals 15 residues. J gave up 5 bases and V 4 bases, and 10 bases lay outside the gene matches. CDR3 nucleotides: TGTGCCAGCAGTTTGCAGGGGGCCCTTAGGAACGAGCAGTACTTC. Translation gives CASSLQGALRNEQYF.

This sequence joins TRBV11-2 and TRBJ2-7; D might be TRBD2 (5 bases). Trimming removed 4 bases from V and 2 bases from J, with 9 bases in between. The germline CDR1 and CDR2 sequences are SGHAT and FQNNGV. The CDR3 runs to 13 residues. The CDR3 DNA sequence: TGTGCCAGCAGCTATGAGAGGGCCTACGAGCAGTACTTC. Translation gives CASSYERAYEQYF.

V is TRBV6-2 or TRBV6-3 and J is TRBJ2-7; D uncertain. The V and J ends lost 0 bases and 0 bases respectively, with 12 bases between them. CDR3 length equals 16 residues. The germline V gene encodes CDR1 MNHEY and CDR2 SVGEGT. CDR3 sequence: CASSYSVLRNSYEQYF. The CDR3 DNA sequence: TGTGCCAGCAGTTACTCCGTTCTTAGGAACTCCTACGAGCAGTACTTC.

Turning to this clone: The sample has other DNA sequences that encode this CDR3 too. The chain joins TRBV27 to TRBJ1-5; D is undetermined. Germline CDR1 is MNHEY and CDR2 is SMNVEV (reference sequence). Trimming removed 6 bases at V and 1 base at J, with 7 bases between. The CDR3 is 13 amino acids. DNA of the CDR3: TGTGCCAGCAGCCGAGGGAGCAATCAGCCCCAGCATTTT. The encoded protein is CASSRGSNQPQHF.

The CDR3 sequence: CASRKRTSGYNEQFF. The CDR3 DNA follows: TGTGCCAGCAGAAAAAGGACTAGCGGTTACAATGAGCAGTTCTTC. The J gene is TRBJ2-1, the V gene TRBV6-5; the match to TRBD2 covers 10 bases. This CDR3 region has 15 residues. V gave up 6 bases and J gave up 4 bases; unmatched junction bases: 6. The germline V gene encodes CDR1 MNHEY and CDR2 SVGAGI.

V gene TRBV29-1 combines with J gene TRBJ2-1; D is perhaps TRBD2 (5 bases). V was shortened by 7 bases and J by 8 bases, with 15 bases between the two germline ends. Germline values: CDR1 SQVTM, CDR2 ANQGSEA. The CDR3 sequence is 12 residues long. Written as DNA, the CDR3 is TGCAGCGCGGGATTTGGAAGCGATGAGCAGTTCTTC. Amino acid sequence: CSAGFGSDEQFF.

The rearrangement joins TRBV4-2 to TRBJ1-1, with D unresolved. This CDR3 comprises 13 residues. V was clipped by 6 bases and J by 1 base, with 9 bases between them. CDR1 is LGHNA and CDR2 is YNFKEQ in the germline V gene. The CDR3: CASRLSTNTEAFF. The DNA of the CDR3 is TGTGCCAGCAGGCTAAGTACGAACACTGAAGCTTTCTTT.